This TCR beta chain emerged from a study of siplizumab effects on memory and regulatory T cells. This CDR3 spans 16 amino acids. After removal of 6 bases from V and 3 bases from J, the junction contained 12 bases not matched to a gene. Germline V gene lookup returns CDR1 SQVTM and CDR2 ANQGSEA. Comment on this clone: Its antigen is not identified.

Profiling relied on immunoSEQ multiplex PCR, and the TCRdb table lists in-frame clones only, not all of them. The sample contains some 100,000 clones, about 91% of which appear only once. General observations from the study: Alloreactive sequences traceable to unstimulated CD4+ memory cells were significantly reduced by siplizumab.

The source is a human donor in good health. Some clones in this sample may be carry-over from other donors' samples. This chain joins TRBV29-1 and TRBJ1-4, with TRBD1 matching over 8 bases. Source material: CD4+ T cells sorted from blood. The CDR3 region has the DNA TGCAGCGTCCGACAGGGGCTCGGATCAGCTAATGAAAAACTGTTTTTT. Its protein product is CSVRQGLGSANEKLFF.